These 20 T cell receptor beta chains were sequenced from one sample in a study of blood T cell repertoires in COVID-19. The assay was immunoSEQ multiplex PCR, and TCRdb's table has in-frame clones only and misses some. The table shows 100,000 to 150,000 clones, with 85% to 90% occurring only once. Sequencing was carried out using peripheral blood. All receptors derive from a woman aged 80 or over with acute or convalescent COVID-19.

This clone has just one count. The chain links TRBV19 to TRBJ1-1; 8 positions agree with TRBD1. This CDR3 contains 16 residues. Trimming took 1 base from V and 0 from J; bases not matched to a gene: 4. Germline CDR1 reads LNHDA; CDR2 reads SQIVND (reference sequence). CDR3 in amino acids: CASSIGRGRLNTEAFF. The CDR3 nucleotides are TGTGCCAGTAGTATAGGCAGGGGGCGGTTGAACACTGAAGCTTTCTTT.

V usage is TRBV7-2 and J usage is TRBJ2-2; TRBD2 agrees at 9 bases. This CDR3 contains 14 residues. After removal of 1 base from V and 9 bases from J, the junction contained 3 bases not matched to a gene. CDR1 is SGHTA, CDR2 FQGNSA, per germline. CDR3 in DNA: TGTGCCAGCAGCTTAGGCGGGGGGGGGCGGGAGCTGTTTTTT. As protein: CASSLGGGGRELFF. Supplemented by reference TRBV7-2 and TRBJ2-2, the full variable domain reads GAGVSQSPSNKVTEKGKDVELRCDPISGHTALYWYRQSLGQGLEFLIYFQGNSAPDKSGLPSDRFSAERTGGSVSTLTIQRTQQEDSAVYLCASSLGGGGRELFFGEGSRLTVL.

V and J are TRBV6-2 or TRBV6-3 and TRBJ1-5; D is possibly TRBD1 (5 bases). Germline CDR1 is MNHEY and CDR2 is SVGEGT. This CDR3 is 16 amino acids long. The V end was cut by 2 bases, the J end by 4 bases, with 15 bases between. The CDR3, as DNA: TGTGCCAGCAGTTACGGGTCTGGGGGAGGGAATCAGCCCCAGCATTTT. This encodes CASSYGSGGGNQPQHF.

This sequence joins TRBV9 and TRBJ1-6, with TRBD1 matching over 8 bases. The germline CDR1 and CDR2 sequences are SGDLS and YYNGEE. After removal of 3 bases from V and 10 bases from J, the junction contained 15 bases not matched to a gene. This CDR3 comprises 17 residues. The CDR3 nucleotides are TGTGCCAGCAGCGCACAAGGCGGACAGGGTACCTACTCACCCCTCCACTTT. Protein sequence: CASSAQGGQGTYSPLHF. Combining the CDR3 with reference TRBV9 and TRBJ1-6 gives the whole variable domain DSGVTQTPKHLITATGQRVTLRCSPRSGDLSVYWYQQSLDQGLQFLIQYYNGEERAKGNILERFSAQQFPDLHSELNLSSLELGDSALYFCASSAQGGQGTYSPLHFGNGTRLTVT.

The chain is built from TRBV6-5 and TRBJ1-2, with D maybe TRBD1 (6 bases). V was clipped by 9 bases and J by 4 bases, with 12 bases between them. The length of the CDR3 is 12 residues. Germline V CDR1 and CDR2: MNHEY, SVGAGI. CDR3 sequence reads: CASGMGAYGYTF. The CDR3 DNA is TGTGCCAGTGGGATGGGGGCCTATGGCTACACCTTC.

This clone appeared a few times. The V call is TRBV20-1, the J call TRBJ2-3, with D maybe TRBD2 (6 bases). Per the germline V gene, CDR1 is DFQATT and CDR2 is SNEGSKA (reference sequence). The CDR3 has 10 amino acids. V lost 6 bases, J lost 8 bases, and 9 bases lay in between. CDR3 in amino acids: CSAGGRTQYF. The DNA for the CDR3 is TGCAGTGCGGGGGGACGTACGCAGTATTTT.

For the CDR3, the DNA is TGTGCCAGCAGCTTCCCCTCAGGGGACACTGAAGCTTTCTTT. Translating it yields CASSFPSGDTEAFF. The chain is built from TRBV7-9 and TRBJ1-1; tentative D call: TRBD1 (6 bases). Trimming cost V 3 bases and J 3 bases, with 11 bases left between them. The length of the CDR3 is 14 residues. The germline CDR1 and CDR2 sequences are SEHNR and FQNEAQ (reference sequence). Using reference TRBV7-9 and TRBJ1-1 for the parts outside the CDR3, the full variable domain is DTGVSQNPRHKITKRGQNVTFRCDPISEHNRLYWYRQTLGQGPEFLTYFQNEAQLEKSRLLSDRFSAERPKGSFSTLEIQRTEQGDSAMYLCASSFPSGDTEAFFGQGTRLTVV.

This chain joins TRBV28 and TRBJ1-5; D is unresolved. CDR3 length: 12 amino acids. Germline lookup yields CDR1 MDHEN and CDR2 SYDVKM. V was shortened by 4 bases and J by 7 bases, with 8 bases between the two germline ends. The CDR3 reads CASSYMAQPQHF. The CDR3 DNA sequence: TGTGCCAGCAGTTATATGGCACAGCCCCAGCATTTT.

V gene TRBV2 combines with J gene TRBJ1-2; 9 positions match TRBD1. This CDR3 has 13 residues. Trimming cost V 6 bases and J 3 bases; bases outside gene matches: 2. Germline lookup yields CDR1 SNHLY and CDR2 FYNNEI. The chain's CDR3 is CASSGDRDYGYTF. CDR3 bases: TGTGCCAGCAGCGGGGACAGGGACTATGGCTACACCTTC.

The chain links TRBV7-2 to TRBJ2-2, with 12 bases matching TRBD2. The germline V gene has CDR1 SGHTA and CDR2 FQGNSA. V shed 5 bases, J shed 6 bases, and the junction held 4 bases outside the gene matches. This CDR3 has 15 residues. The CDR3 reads CASSRLAGGAGELFF. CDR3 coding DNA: TGTGCCAGCAGCCGTCTAGCGGGGGGGGCCGGGGAGCTGTTTTTT.

The CDR3: CAITRDITDTQYF. The DNA of the CDR3 is TGTGCCATCACTCGGGACATCACAGATACGCAGTATTTT. The V gene is TRBV10-3, the J gene TRBJ2-3; D perhaps matches TRBD1 (6 bases). This CDR3 is built from 13 residues. The V end was cut by 7 bases, the J end by 2 bases, with 10 bases between. Germline loops: CDR1 ENHRY, CDR2 SYGVKD.

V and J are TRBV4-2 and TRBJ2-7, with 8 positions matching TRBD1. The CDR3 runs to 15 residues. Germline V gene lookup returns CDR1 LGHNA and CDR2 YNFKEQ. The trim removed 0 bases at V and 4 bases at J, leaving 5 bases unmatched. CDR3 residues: CASSQDRTGRYEQYF. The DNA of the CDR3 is TGTGCCAGCAGCCAAGATCGGACAGGGCGGTACGAGCAGTACTTC.

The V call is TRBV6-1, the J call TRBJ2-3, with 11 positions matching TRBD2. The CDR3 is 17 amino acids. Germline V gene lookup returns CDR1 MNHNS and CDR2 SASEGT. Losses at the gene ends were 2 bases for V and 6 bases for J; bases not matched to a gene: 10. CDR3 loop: CASSERVAGGPFDTQYF. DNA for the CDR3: TGTGCCAGCAGTGAACGGGTAGCGGGGGGGCCGTTTGATACGCAGTATTTT.

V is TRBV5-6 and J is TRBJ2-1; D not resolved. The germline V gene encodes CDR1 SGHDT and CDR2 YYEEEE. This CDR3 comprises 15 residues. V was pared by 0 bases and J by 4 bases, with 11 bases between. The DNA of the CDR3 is TGTGCCAGCAGCTTGGAGCACAGACAATACAATGAGCAGTTCTTC. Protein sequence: CASSLEHRQYNEQFF. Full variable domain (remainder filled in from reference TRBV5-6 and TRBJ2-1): DAGVTQSPTHLIKTRGQQVTLRCSPKSGHDTVSWYQQALGQGPQFIFQYYEEEERQRGNFPDRFSGHQFPNYSSELNVNALLLGDSALYLCASSLEHRQYNEQFFGPGTRLTVL.

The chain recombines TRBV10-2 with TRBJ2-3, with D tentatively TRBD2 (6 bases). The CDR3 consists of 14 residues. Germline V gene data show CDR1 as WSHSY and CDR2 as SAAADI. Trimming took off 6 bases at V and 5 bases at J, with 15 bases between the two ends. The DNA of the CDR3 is TGCGCCAGCAGGGGAGGATATCTAGGAGATACGCAGTATTTT. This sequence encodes CASRGGYLGDTQYF.

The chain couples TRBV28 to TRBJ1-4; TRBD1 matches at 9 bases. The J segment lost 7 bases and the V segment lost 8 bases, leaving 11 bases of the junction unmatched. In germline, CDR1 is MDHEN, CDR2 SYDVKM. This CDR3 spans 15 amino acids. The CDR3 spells CASGVGGQGGEKLFF. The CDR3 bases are TGTGCCAGCGGTGTAGGGGGACAGGGAGGTGAAAAACTGTTTTTT.

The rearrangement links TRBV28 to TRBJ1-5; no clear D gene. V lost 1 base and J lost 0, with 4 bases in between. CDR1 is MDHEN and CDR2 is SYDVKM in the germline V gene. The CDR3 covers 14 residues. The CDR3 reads CASSLSYSNQPQHF. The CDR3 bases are TGTGCCAGCAGTTTATCGTATAGCAATCAGCCCCAGCATTTT.

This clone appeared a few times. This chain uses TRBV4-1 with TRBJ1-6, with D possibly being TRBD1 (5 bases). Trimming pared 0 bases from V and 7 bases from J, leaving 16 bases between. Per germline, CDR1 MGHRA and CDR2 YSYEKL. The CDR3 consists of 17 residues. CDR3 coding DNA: TGCGCCAGCAGCCAAGAGGGGGGTCAGGGACCAAATTCACCCCTCCACTTT. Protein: CASSQEGGQGPNSPLHF.

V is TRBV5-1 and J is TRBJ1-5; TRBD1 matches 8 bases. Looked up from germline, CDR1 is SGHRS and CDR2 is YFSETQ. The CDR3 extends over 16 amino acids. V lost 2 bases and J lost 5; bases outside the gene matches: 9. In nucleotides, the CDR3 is TGCGCCAGCAGCTTAGGGACAGGTGGGCGGGATCAGCCCCAGCATTTT. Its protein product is CASSLGTGGRDQPQHF.

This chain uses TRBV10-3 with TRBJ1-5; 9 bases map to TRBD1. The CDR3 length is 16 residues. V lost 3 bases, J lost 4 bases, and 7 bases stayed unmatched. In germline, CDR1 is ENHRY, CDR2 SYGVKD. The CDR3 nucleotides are TGTGCCATCAGTGATTCGACCGGGACAGGGAATCAGCCCCAGCATTTT. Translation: CAISDSTGTGNQPQHF.